This T cell receptor (beta chain) was identified during a study of cytomegalovirus exposure and HLA in healthy donors. Across the whole study: The approximately 120 validation repertoires used the same platform as the roughly 670 first-cohort repertoires, a later analysis reported. The study's findings and limits: Under in vitro conditions, a few CMV-associated chains were confirmed as specific for CMV antigens. Accounts indicate the classifier identified cytomegalovirus status with strong specificity and sensitivity.

This CDR3 is 15 amino acids long. V dropped 3 bases and J dropped 2; count of bases not matched to a gene: 4. Germline loops: CDR1 SGHNT, CDR2 YYREEE (reference sequence). Profiling relied on immunoSEQ multiplex PCR, and the TCRdb table lists in-frame clones only, not all of them. The sample includes approximately 54,000 clones, around nine tenths of them seen just once. On this clone itself: Its antigen is unknown.

The V call is TRBV5-4, the J call TRBJ2-2, with 7 nucleotides matching TRBD2. Sequencing was carried out using PBMCs. The clonotype comes from a woman under 30 in good health and CMV-seropositive. The chain's CDR3 is CASSSRGGNTGELFF. The CDR3 nucleotides are TGTGCCAGCAGCTCCCGCGGGGGAAACACCGGGGAGCTGTTTTTT.